These 4 T cell receptor beta chains originate from one sample sequenced in a study of cytomegalovirus exposure and HLA in healthy donors. PCR employed 60 Vbeta and 13 Jbeta primers. The data were produced by immunoSEQ multiplex PCR, yet TCRdb's version contains in-frame clones alone and is incomplete. The sample lists approximately 120,000 clones; approximately 80% were seen once. Sequenced material: PBMCs. These receptors all come from a man aged 25 to 40 in good health and CMV-seropositive.

The chain recombines TRBV11-2 with TRBJ1-1; D perhaps matches TRBD1 (6 bases). The CDR3 is 16 amino acids. Germline V gene data show CDR1 as SGHAT and CDR2 as FQNNGV. Deletions cut 4 bases from V and 4 bases from J, with 19 bases between. Written as DNA, the CDR3 is TGTGCCAGCAGCTCCCGAGGGGGGGCGCGGCGCACTGAAGCTTTCTTT. Translating it yields CASSSRGGARRTEAFF.

This clone appeared a few times. This chain joins TRBV13 and TRBJ2-1; no clear D. CDR3 size: 15 residues. CDR1 PRHDT and CDR2 FYEKMQ come from the germline V gene (reference sequence). Between the trimmed V and J ends, which lost 0 bases and 7 bases, there was a span of 13 bases. The CDR3 DNA sequence: TGTGCCAGCAGCTTAGGTCGCAGGTTCGTGAATGAGCAGTTCTTC. Translated, it gives CASSLGRRFVNEQFF. Full variable domain (rest looked up from reference TRBV13 and TRBJ2-1): AAGVIQSPRHLIKEKRETATLKCYPIPRHDTVYWYQQGPGQDPQFLISFYEKMQSDKGSIPDRFSAQQFSDYHSELNMSSLELGDSALYFCASSLGRRFVNEQFFGPGTRLTVL.

This clone turned up a few times. The gene calls are TRBV4-1 and TRBJ2-7; possibly TRBD1 for D (6 bases). The V end was cut by 4 bases, the J end by 4 bases, with 20 bases between. Germline V gene sequence: CDR1 MGHRA, CDR2 YSYEKL. The CDR3 spans 16 residues. The CDR3 DNA follows: TGCGCCAGCAGCCCCGGTGGAGTCAGGGGAAGTTACGAGCAGTACTTC. Encoded protein: CASSPGGVRGSYEQYF.

This clone was seen more than once but under ten times. This chain uses TRBV5-1 with TRBJ2-1, with unresolved D. Germline lookup yields CDR1 SGHRS and CDR2 YFSETQ. CDR3 length equals 12 residues. The V and J ends lost 0 bases and 5 bases respectively, with 3 bases between them. CDR3: CASSLVNNEQFF. In nucleotides, the CDR3 is TGCGCCAGCAGCTTGGTAAACAATGAGCAGTTCTTC.